Shown below are 5 T cell receptor beta chains from a single sample sequenced in a study of T cell repertoires in cytomegalovirus infection. TCRdb called the reads again in MiXCR, with one record for every CDR3 protein. The sample has approximately 170,000 distinct CDR3 sequences; 17% are singletons. The specimen was CD8+ T cells from PBMCs. The receptor source for this set is a human donor in good health (CMV status not recorded). Some clones in this sample may be carry-over from other donors' samples.

J is TRBJ2-1 and V is TRBV9, with unresolved D. V lost 2 bases and J 9 bases, leaving 6 bases between the germline ends. Per the germline V gene, CDR1 is SGDLS and CDR2 is YYNGEE. CDR3 length: 11 amino acids. As DNA, the CDR3 is TGTGCCAGCAGCGTCTCCAGTGAGCAGTTCTTC. This encodes CASSVSSEQFF. Full variable domain (remainder filled in from reference TRBV9 and TRBJ2-1): DSGVTQTPKHLITATGQRVTLRCSPRSGDLSVYWYQQSLDQGLQFLIQYYNGEERAKGNILERFSAQQFPDLHSELNLSSLELGDSALYFCASSVSSEQFFGPGTRLTVL.

The rearrangement joins TRBV10-3 to TRBJ2-1; 10 bases line up with TRBD2. Looked up from germline, CDR1 is ENHRY and CDR2 is SYGVKD. The CDR3 runs 18 residues. V gave up 2 bases and J gave up 6 bases; unmatched junction bases: 13. Here the CDR3 reads CAISERMPGTSVLNEQFF. CDR3 sequence (DNA): TGTGCCATCAGTGAGCGGATGCCCGGGACTAGCGTCCTCAATGAGCAGTTCTTC.

This sequence joins TRBV28 and TRBJ2-7; 7 bases are a match to TRBD2. The germline V gene has CDR1 MDHEN and CDR2 SYDVKM. With 5 bases clipped from V and 3 bases from J, the junction kept 7 bases outside the gene matches. The CDR3 extends over 14 amino acids. The CDR3 reads CASSPSGISYEQYF. The CDR3 nucleotides are TGTGCCAGCAGTCCCAGCGGGATCAGCTACGAGCAGTACTTC.

This clonotype was seen a handful of times. The chain has TRBV15 and TRBJ2-7; maybe TRBD2 (5 bases). V lost 0 bases, J lost 7 bases, and 16 bases lay in between. Germline lookup yields CDR1 LNHNV and CDR2 YYDKDF (reference sequence). The length of the CDR3 is 15 residues. The DNA for the CDR3 is TGTGCCACCAGCAGAGATTGGGAGCCTACCGAAGAGCAGTACTTC. Translation: CATSRDWEPTEEQYF. The variable domain in full, with the rest retrieved from reference TRBV15 and TRBJ2-7, is DAMVIQNPRYQVTQFGKPVTLSCSQTLNHNVMYWYQQKSSQAPKLLFHYYDKDFNNEADTPDNFQSRRPNTSFCFLDIRSPGLGDTAMYLCATSRDWEPTEEQYFGPGTRLTVT.

This clonotype was counted a few times. The CDR3 bases are TGTGCCAGCAGTGACAAAAAGGGGCAGTACTTC. Residues: CASSDKKGQYF. This chain links TRBV6-1 with TRBJ2-7; D gene uncertain. From germline, CDR1 is MNHNS and CDR2 SASEGT. The CDR3 contains 11 residues. Deletions cut 3 bases from V and 9 bases from J, with 9 bases between.